The clone carrying this T cell receptor (beta chain) was seen only once. Those patients picked for sequencing had displayed CD8+CD57+ cell expansion on flow cytometry. The data belong to a study of CD8+CD57+ T cells in acquired aplastic anemia. Germline lookup yields CDR1 KGHDR and CDR2 SFDVKD. V dropped 3 bases and J dropped 8 bases, with 16 bases sitting between them. The CDR3 is 15 amino acids. Genomic DNA constituted the template upon which TCR beta VDJ and CDR3 profiling was performed. From the reads, TCRdb called clonotypes with MiXCR, one entry per CDR3 protein. The table records 170,000 or so distinct CDR3 sequences, 63% of them present only once.

V usage is TRBV24-1 and J usage is TRBJ2-1, with a weak D call TRBD1 (6 bases). The sample comprised sorted CD4+, CD8+, or CD8+CD57+ T cells (not recorded which) from PBMCs. This receptor was identified in a human donor with aplastic anemia. The CDR3 bases are TGTGCCACCAGTGATCCCGTAACAGGGTTCGATGAGCAGTTCTTC. Translating it yields CATSDPVTGFDEQFF.